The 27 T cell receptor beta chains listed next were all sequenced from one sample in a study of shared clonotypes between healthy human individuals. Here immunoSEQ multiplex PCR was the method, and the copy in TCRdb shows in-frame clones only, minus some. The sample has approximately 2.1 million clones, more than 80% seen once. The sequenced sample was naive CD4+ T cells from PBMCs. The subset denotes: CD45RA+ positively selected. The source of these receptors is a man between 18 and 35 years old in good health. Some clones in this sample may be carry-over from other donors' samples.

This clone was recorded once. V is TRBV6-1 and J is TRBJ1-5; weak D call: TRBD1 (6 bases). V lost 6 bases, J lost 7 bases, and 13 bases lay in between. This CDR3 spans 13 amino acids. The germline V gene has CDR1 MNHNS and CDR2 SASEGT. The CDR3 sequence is CASREGVWQPQHF. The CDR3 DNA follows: TGTGCCAGCAGGGAGGGGGTATGGCAGCCCCAGCATTTT.

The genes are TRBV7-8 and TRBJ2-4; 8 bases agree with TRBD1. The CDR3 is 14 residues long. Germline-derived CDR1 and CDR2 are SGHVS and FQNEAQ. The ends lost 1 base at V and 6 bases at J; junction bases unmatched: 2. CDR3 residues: CASSLDGTGNIQYF. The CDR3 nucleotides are TGTGCCAGCAGCTTAGACGGGACAGGAAACATTCAGTACTTC.

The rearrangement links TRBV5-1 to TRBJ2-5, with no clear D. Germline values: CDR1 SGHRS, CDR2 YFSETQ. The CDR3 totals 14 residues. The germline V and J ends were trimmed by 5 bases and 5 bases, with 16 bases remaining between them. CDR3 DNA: TGCGCCAGCAGTGGTGGGATCTCCGGGGAGACCCAGTACTTC. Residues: CASSGGISGETQYF.

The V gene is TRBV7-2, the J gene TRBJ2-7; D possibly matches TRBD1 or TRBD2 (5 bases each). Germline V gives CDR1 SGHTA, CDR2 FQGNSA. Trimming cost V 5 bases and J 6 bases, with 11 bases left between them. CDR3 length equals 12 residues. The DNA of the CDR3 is TGTGCCAGCAGCCGAGGGGTTTCCGAGCAGTACTTC. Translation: CASSRGVSEQYF.

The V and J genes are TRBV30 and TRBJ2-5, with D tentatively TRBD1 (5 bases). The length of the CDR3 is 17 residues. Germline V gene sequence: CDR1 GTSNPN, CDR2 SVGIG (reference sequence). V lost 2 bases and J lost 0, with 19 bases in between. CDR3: CAWSFARTSRYQETQYF. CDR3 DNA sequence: TGTGCCTGGAGTTTTGCCCGGACATCGCGATACCAAGAGACCCAGTACTTC.

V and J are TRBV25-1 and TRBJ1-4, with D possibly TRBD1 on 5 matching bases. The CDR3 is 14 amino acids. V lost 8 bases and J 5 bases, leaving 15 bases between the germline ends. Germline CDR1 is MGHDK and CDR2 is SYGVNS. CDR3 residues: CASRRGERNEKLFF. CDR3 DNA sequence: TGTGCCAGCCGGCGAGGGGAGAGAAATGAAAAACTGTTTTTT.

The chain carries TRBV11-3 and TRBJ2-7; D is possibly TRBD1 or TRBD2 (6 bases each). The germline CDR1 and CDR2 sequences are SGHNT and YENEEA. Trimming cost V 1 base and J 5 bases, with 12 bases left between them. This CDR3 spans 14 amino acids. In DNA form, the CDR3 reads TGTGCCAGCAGCTTAGGAGGTAGGGGGGACGAGCAGTACTTC. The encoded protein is CASSLGGRGDEQYF.

For the CDR3, the DNA is TGCAGTGCCTATGGGCCCAATGAGCAGTTCTTC. Encoded protein: CSAYGPNEQFF. The V and J genes are TRBV20-1 and TRBJ2-1; unclear D gene. Trimming removed 6 bases at V and 6 bases at J, with 9 bases between. CDR1 DFQATT and CDR2 SNEGSKA come from the germline V gene (reference sequence). This CDR3 has 11 residues.

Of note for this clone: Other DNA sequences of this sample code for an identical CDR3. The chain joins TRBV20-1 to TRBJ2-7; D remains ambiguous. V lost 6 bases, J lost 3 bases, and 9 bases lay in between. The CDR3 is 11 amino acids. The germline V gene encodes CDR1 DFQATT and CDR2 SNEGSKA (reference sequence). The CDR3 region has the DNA TGCAGTGCGCGTTACAACTACGAGCAGTACTTC. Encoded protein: CSARYNYEQYF.

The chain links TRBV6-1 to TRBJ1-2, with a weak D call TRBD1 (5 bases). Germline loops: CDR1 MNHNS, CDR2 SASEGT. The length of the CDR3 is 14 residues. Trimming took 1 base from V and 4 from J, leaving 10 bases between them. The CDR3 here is CASSEVIGVYGYTF. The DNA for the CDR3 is TGTGCCAGCAGTGAAGTCATAGGGGTCTATGGCTACACCTTC.

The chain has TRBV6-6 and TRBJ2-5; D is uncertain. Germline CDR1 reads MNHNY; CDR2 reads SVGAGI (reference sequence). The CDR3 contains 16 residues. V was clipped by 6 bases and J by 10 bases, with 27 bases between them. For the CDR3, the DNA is TGTGCCAGCAGCTCTTTGACTTCGGCGAAAGTGGGGAACCAGTACTTC. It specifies CASSSLTSAKVGNQYF.

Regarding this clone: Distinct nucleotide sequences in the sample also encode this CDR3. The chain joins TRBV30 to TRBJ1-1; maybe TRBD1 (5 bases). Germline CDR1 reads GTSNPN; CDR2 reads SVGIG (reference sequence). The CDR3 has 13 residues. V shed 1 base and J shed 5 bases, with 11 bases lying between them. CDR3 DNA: TGTGCCTGGAGTGAGGGGCCGGAAACTGAAGCTTTCTTT. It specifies CAWSEGPETEAFF.

DNA for the CDR3: TGTGCCAGCGGCCAAGAGAGAGCCAAAAACATTCAGTACTTC. Translating gives CASGQERAKNIQYF. This chain links TRBV7-2 with TRBJ2-4; D remains unclear. Germline CDR1 SGHTA, CDR2 FQGNSA. The CDR3 covers 14 residues. Between the trimmed V and J ends, which lost 8 bases and 0 bases, there was a span of 11 bases.

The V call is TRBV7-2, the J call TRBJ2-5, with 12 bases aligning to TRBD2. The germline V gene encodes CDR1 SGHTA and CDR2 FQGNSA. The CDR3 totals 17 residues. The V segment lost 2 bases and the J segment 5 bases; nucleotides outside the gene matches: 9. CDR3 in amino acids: CASSLPPWTSGEETQYF. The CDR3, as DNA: TGTGCCAGCAGCTTACCCCCGTGGACTAGCGGGGAGGAGACCCAGTACTTC.

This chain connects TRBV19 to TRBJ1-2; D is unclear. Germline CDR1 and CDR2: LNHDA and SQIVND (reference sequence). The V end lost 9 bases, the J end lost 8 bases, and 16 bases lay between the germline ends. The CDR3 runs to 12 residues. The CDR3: CASFSTGRGYTF. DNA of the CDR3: TGTGCCAGCTTCTCGACCGGGCGGGGCTACACCTTC.

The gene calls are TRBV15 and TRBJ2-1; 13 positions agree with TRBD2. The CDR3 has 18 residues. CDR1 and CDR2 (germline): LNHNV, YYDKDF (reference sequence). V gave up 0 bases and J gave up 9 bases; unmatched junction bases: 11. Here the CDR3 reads CATSRESTLAGGPGEQFF. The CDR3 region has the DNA TGTGCCACCAGCAGAGAATCCACACTAGCGGGAGGGCCGGGTGAGCAGTTCTTC.

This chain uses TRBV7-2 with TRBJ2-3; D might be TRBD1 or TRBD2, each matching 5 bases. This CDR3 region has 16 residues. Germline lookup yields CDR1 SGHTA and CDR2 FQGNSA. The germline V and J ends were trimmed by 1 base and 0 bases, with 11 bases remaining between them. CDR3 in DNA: TGTGCCAGCAGCTTAGACGCCTGGGGGAGCACAGATACGCAGTATTTT. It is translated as CASSLDAWGSTDTQYF. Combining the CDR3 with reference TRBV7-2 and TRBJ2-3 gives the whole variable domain GAGVSQSPSNKVTEKGKDVELRCDPISGHTALYWYRQSLGQGLEFLIYFQGNSAPDKSGLPSDRFSAERTGGSVSTLTIQRTQQEDSAVYLCASSLDAWGSTDTQYFGPGTRLTVL.

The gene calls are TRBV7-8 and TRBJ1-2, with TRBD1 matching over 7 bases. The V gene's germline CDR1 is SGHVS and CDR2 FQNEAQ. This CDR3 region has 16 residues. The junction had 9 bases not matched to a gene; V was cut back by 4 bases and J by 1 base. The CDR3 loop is CASSSSRQGGNYGYTF. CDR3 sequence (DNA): TGTGCCAGCAGCTCCTCGAGGCAGGGGGGTAACTATGGCTACACCTTC.

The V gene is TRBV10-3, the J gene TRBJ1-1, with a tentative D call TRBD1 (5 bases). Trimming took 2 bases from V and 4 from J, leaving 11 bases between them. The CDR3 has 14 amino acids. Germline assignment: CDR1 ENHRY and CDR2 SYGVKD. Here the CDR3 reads CAISEVSGTTEAFF. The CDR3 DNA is TGTGCCATCAGTGAGGTCAGTGGGACCACTGAAGCTTTCTTT.

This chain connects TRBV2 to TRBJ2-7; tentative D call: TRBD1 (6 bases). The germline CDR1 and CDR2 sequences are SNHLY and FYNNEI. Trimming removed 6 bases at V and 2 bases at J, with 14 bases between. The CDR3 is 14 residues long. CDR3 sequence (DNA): TGTGCCAGCAGGGACCCGGGACAACCCTACGAGCAGTACTTC. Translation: CASRDPGQPYEQYF.

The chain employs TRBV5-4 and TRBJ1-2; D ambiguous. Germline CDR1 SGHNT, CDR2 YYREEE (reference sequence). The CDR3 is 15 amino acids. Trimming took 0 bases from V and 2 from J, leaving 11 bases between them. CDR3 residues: CASSLVAAQNYGYTF. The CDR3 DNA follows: TGTGCCAGCAGCTTGGTAGCTGCCCAAAACTATGGCTACACCTTC.

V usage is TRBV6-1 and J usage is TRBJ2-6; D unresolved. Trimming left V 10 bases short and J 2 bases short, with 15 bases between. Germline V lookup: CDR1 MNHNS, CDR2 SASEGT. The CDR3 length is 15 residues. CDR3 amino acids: CATEISWTGANVLTF. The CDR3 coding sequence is TGTGCCACCGAAATTTCCTGGACTGGGGCCAACGTCCTGACTTTC.

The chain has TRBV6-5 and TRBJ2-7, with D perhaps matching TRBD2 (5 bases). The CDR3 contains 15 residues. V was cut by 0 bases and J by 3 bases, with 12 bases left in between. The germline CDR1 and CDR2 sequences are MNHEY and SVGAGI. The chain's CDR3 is CASSYSGLGNYEQYF. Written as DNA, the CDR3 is TGTGCCAGCAGTTACTCCGGACTGGGGAACTACGAGCAGTACTTC.

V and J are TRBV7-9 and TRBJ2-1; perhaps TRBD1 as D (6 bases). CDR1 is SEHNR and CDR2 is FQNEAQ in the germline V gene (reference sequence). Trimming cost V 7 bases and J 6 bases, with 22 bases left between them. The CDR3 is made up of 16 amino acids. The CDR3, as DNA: TGTGCCAGCACCCAGGGGTTCCCCCGGAACACCAATGAGCAGTTCTTC. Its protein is CASTQGFPRNTNEQFF.

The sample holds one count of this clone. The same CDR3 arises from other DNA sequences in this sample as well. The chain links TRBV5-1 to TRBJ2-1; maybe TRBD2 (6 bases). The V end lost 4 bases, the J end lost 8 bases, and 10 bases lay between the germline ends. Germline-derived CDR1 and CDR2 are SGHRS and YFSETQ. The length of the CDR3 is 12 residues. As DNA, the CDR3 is TGCGCCAGCAGCCTGGAGGGCGATGAGCAGTTCTTC. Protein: CASSLEGDEQFF. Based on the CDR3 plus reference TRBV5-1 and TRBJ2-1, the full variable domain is KAGVTQTPRYLIKTRGQQVTLSCSPISGHRSVSWYQQTPGQGLQFLFEYFSETQRNKGNFPGRFSGRQFSNSRSEMNVSTLELGDSALYLCASSLEGDEQFFGPGTRLTVL.

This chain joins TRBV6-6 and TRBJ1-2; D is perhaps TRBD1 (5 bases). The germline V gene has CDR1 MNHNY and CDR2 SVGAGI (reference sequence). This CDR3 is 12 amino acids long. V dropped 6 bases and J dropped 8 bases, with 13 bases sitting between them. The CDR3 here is CASSPLGVGYTF. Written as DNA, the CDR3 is TGTGCCAGCAGCCCCCTGGGGGTGGGCTACACCTTC.

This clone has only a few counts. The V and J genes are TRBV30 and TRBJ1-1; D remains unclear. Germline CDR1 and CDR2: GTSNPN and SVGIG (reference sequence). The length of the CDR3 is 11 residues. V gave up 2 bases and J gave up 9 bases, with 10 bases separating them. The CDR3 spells CAWSNTQKAFF. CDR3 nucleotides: TGTGCCTGGAGTAATACACAAAAAGCTTTCTTT.